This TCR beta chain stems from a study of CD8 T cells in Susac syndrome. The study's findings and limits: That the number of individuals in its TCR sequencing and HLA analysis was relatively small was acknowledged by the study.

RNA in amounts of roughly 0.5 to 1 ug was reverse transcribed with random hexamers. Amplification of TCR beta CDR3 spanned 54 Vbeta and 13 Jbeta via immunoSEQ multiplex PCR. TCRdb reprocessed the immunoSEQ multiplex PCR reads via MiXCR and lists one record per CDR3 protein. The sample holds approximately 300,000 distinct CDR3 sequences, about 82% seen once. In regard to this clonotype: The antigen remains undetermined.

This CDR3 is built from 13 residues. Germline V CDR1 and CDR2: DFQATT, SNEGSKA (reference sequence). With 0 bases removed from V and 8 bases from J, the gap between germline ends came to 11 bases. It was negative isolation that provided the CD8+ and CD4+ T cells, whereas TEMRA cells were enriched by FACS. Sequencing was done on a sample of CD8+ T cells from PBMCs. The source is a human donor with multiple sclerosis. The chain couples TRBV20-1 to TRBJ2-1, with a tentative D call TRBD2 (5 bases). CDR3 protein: CSAREIGNYEQFF. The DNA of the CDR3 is TGCAGTGCTAGAGAGATCGGGAACTATGAGCAGTTCTTC.